The 31 T cell receptor beta chains reported below all come from one sample, sequenced in a study of post-analysis software for immune sequencing data. Libraries were made from TCR beta cDNA, and they carried unique molecular identifiers. TCRdb used MiXCR to reprocess the PCR reads, holding one entry per CDR3 protein. Counted here are 650,000 to 900,000 distinct CDR3 sequences, just over 45% occurring once; the ten biggest clones make up roughly 4.9%. Findings and caveats of the study: The study found TRBV5-6, TRBV5-1 and TRBV20-1 among about 5 TRBV segments more frequent in patients than controls.

Antigens of these TCRs are unknown. The sample taken for sequencing was blood. Source of these receptors: a girl between 5 and 17 years old with multiple sclerosis.

The chain uses TRBV20-1 and TRBJ2-3, with 9 bases aligning to TRBD2. Trimming removed 2 bases from V and 2 bases from J; junction bases left unmatched: 5. This CDR3 region has 15 residues. The germline V gene has CDR1 DFQATT and CDR2 SNEGSKA (reference sequence). The CDR3 is CSARRGTSYTDTQYF. The CDR3 DNA reads TGCAGTGCTAGACGAGGGACTAGCTACACAGATACGCAGTATTTT.

The rearrangement joins TRBV7-9 to TRBJ1-1, with no clear D. The CDR3 runs 12 residues. V gave up 1 base and J gave up 3 bases, with 3 bases separating them. Per germline, CDR1 SEHNR and CDR2 FQNEAQ (reference sequence). This CDR3 reads CASSLEYTEAFF. The CDR3, as DNA: TGTGCCAGCAGCTTAGAGTACACTGAAGCTTTCTTT.

The chain joins TRBV27 to TRBJ2-3, with TRBD2 identical over 9 bases. Germline values: CDR1 MNHEY, CDR2 SMNVEV (reference sequence). This CDR3 is 17 amino acids long. Germline trimming cut 5 bases from V and 3 bases from J; bases unmatched to any gene: 12. The CDR3 is CASSRRGSGSITDTQYF. Here the CDR3 DNA reads TGTGCCAGCAGTCGACGGGGTAGCGGGAGTATTACAGATACGCAGTATTTT.

This clonotype was counted a few times. The chain uses TRBV15 and TRBJ2-6; D ambiguous. The CDR3 length is 15 residues. In germline, CDR1 is LNHNV, CDR2 YYDKDF (reference sequence). V lost 3 bases to trimming and J lost 0 bases, with 6 bases between them. The CDR3 loop is CATSRDDSGANVLTF. The CDR3, as DNA: TGTGCCACCAGCAGGGACGACTCTGGGGCCAACGTCCTGACTTTC.

The gene calls are TRBV7-8 and TRBJ2-3; TRBD2 matches at 11 bases. Germline trimming cut 7 bases from V and 0 bases from J; bases unmatched to any gene: 3. This CDR3 has 15 residues. Germline V gene lookup returns CDR1 SGHVS and CDR2 FQNEAQ. The CDR3 region has the DNA TGTGCCAGCAACGTAGCGGGAGGGAGCACAGATACGCAGTATTTT. Protein sequence: CASNVAGGSTDTQYF.

The V and J genes are TRBV24-1 and TRBJ1-2, with 8 nucleotides matching TRBD1. The J segment lost 4 bases and the V segment lost 3 bases, leaving 12 bases of the junction unmatched. Germline CDR1 KGHDR, CDR2 SFDVKD. CDR3 length: 17 amino acids. The CDR3 sequence is CATSDGPGTGGFYGYTF. The CDR3, as DNA: TGTGCCACCAGTGATGGACCCGGGACAGGAGGCTTCTATGGCTACACCTTC.

V usage is TRBV29-1 and J usage is TRBJ2-7, with 14 bases aligning to TRBD2. The CDR3 loop spans 16 amino acids. Germline loops: CDR1 SQVTM, CDR2 ANQGSEA. V trimming: 5 bases; J trimming: 5 bases; junction bases outside the gene matches: 11. CDR3 nucleotides: TGCAGCGTTTTGGATAAGGGACTAGCGGGAGACGACGAGCAGTACTTC. Protein product: CSVLDKGLAGDDEQYF.

This clonotype was seen a few times. V usage is TRBV29-1 and J usage is TRBJ2-5; D remains unclear. The CDR3 is made up of 13 amino acids. Germline CDR1 reads SQVTM; CDR2 reads ANQGSEA. V was trimmed by 3 bases and J by 2 bases, leaving 10 bases between them. The CDR3 nucleotides read TGCAGCGTTGATAATTTGGCTCAAGAGACCCAGTACTTC. Its translation: CSVDNLAQETQYF. Based on the CDR3 plus reference TRBV29-1 and TRBJ2-5, the full variable domain is SAVISQKPSRDICQRGTSLTIQCQVDSQVTMMFWYRQQPGQSLTLIATANQGSEATYESGFVIDKFPISRPNLTFSTLTVSNMSPEDSSIYLCSVDNLAQETQYFGPGTRLLVL.

The J gene is TRBJ2-3, the V gene TRBV27; 11 positions match TRBD1. Germline V gene sequence: CDR1 MNHEY, CDR2 SMNVEV (reference sequence). Unmatched junction bases numbered 10, after V lost 5 bases and J lost 3 bases. This CDR3 spans 17 amino acids. The CDR3 sequence: CASSRSSGQGVTDTQYF. The CDR3 bases are TGTGCCAGCAGTCGTTCCTCGGGACAGGGGGTAACAGATACGCAGTATTTT.

This clonotype came up a few times. The chain has TRBV6-2 or TRBV6-3 and TRBJ2-7; D ambiguous. The germline V gene encodes CDR1 MNHEY and CDR2 SVGEGT. The CDR3 is 14 residues long. Trimming pared 7 bases from V and 5 bases from J, leaving 18 bases between. CDR3 residues: CASTKAYAPNEQYF. The CDR3 region has the DNA TGTGCCAGCACCAAGGCCTATGCTCCCAACGAGCAGTACTTC.

This clonotype showed up many times. The rearrangement joins TRBV29-1 to TRBJ2-7; D possibly uses TRBD1 or TRBD2 (5 bases each). V lost 4 bases to trimming and J lost 2 bases, with 6 bases between them. Germline-derived CDR1 and CDR2 are SQVTM and ANQGSEA. CDR3 length: 11 amino acids. The CDR3 here is CSVAGPYEQYF. The CDR3 DNA reads as TGCAGCGTTGCGGGGCCCTACGAGCAGTACTTC.

The chain carries TRBV20-1 and TRBJ2-7; D unresolved. This CDR3 has 13 amino acids. Trimming left V 6 bases short and J 1 base short, with 13 bases between. Germline V gene lookup returns CDR1 DFQATT and CDR2 SNEGSKA (reference sequence). Written as DNA, the CDR3 is TGCAGTGCGGGCGGAAGCCATTCCTACGAGCAGTACTTC. Translated: CSAGGSHSYEQYF.

This clonotype was seen a few times. This sequence joins TRBV27 and TRBJ2-5; D is unresolved. This CDR3 region has 15 residues. V was trimmed by 4 bases and J by 5 bases, leaving 17 bases between them. From germline, CDR1 is MNHEY and CDR2 SMNVEV (reference sequence). CDR3 nucleotides: TGTGCCAGCAGTTACGGGTTCGCTCTGGGGGAGACCCAGTACTTC. Translated, it gives CASSYGFALGETQYF.

The chain employs TRBV20-1 and TRBJ2-7; TRBD2 matches 11 bases. Germline CDR1 reads DFQATT; CDR2 reads SNEGSKA (reference sequence). V shed 3 bases, J shed 5 bases, and the junction held 9 bases outside the gene matches. This CDR3 has 15 residues. The CDR3 loop reads CSARATSGSRDEQYF. The CDR3 DNA sequence: TGCAGTGCTAGGGCAACTAGCGGGAGTCGCGACGAGCAGTACTTC.

The chain links TRBV4-3 to TRBJ1-2; weak D call: TRBD1 (5 bases). This CDR3 has 18 amino acids. Germline CDR1 reads LGHNA; CDR2 reads YSLEER. With 4 bases removed from V and 4 bases from J, the gap between germline ends came to 25 bases. The CDR3 DNA follows: TGCGCCAGCAGCCCTAGTCACCCTTCGCCGAGGGACGCCTATGGCTACACCTTC. Protein product: CASSPSHPSPRDAYGYTF.

The chain links TRBV27 to TRBJ2-1; a possible D gene is TRBD2 (6 bases). CDR1 is MNHEY, CDR2 SMNVEV, per germline (reference sequence). Trimming pared 7 bases from V and 8 bases from J, leaving 18 bases between. The CDR3 extends over 14 amino acids. For the CDR3, the DNA is TGTGCCAGCAAGGCGGGCACCCCGGGAGATGAGCAGTTCTTC. Its translation is CASKAGTPGDEQFF.

The V gene is TRBV7-9, the J gene TRBJ2-5; D assignment may be TRBD1 or TRBD2 (6 bases each). Trimming left V 5 bases short and J 3 bases short, with 16 bases between. This CDR3 is built from 15 residues. Germline V lookup: CDR1 SEHNR, CDR2 FQNEAQ (reference sequence). The CDR3, as DNA: TGTGCCAGCAGCCAACGGGGGCAGTTTGAAGAGACCCAGTACTTC. Translating gives CASSQRGQFEETQYF.

This clonotype is a singleton in its sample. The rearrangement links TRBV9 to TRBJ2-5, with a possible D match to TRBD2 (5 bases). Germline V gene lookup returns CDR1 SGDLS and CDR2 YYNGEE. The CDR3 contains 12 residues. V was shortened by 5 bases and J by 9 bases, with 14 bases between the two germline ends. For the CDR3, the DNA is TGTGCCAGCAGTCCGGGGAGCGCGGCCCAGTACTTC. Translated: CASSPGSAAQYF.

A few counts support this clonotype. The rearrangement links TRBV24-1 to TRBJ2-3, with 8 bases that match TRBD2. Germline-derived CDR1 and CDR2 are KGHDR and SFDVKD. Trimming cost V 4 bases and J 6 bases; bases outside gene matches: 20. CDR3 size: 19 residues. Here the CDR3 reads CATSDSTPGTSYFSDTQYF. The CDR3 DNA is TGTGCCACCAGTGACTCTACCCCCGGGACTAGTTATTTTTCGGATACGCAGTATTTT.

The sample holds one count of this clonotype. The V call is TRBV6-5, the J call TRBJ1-1; D not certain. This CDR3 region has 15 residues. CDR1 is MNHEY, CDR2 SVGAGI, per germline. The V and J ends lost 0 bases and 4 bases respectively, with 12 bases between them. The CDR3 nucleotides read TGTGCCAGCAGTTACTCGGTGGGCATAATCACTGAAGCTTTCTTT. It is translated as CASSYSVGIITEAFF.

The chain couples TRBV6-2 or TRBV6-3 to TRBJ2-1; 8 bases map to TRBD2. This CDR3 is 11 amino acids long. The V gene's germline CDR1 is MNHEY and CDR2 SVGEGT. The V segment lost 6 bases and the J segment 15 bases; nucleotides outside the gene matches: 7. CDR3 coding DNA: TGTGCCAGCAGCCACGGGACTAGTCTGTTCTTC. Translated, it gives CASSHGTSLFF.

The V and J genes are TRBV6-5 and TRBJ2-7; 8 bases align to TRBD2. After removal of 5 bases from V and 4 bases from J, the junction contained 10 bases not matched to a gene. The CDR3 length is 15 residues. CDR1 is MNHEY and CDR2 is SVGAGI in the germline V gene. CDR3 sequence (DNA): TGTGCCAGCAGTACCCTCGTAGCGGGGTTTTACGAGCAGTACTTC. Amino acid sequence: CASSTLVAGFYEQYF.

The chain couples TRBV30 to TRBJ2-3; D gene ambiguous. V gave up 1 base and J gave up 3 bases, with 8 bases separating them. This CDR3 is 13 amino acids long. Germline loops: CDR1 GTSNPN, CDR2 SVGIG (reference sequence). This chain's CDR3 is CAWSARGTDTQYF. CDR3 nucleotides: TGTGCCTGGAGTGCTCGAGGTACAGATACGCAGTATTTT.

The chain recombines TRBV27 with TRBJ2-5; D gene uncertain. With the DNA end fitting TRBJ2-7 better, the J assignment may be wrong. Germline values: CDR1 MNHEY, CDR2 SMNVEV (reference sequence). CDR3 length: 13 amino acids. CDR3 in amino acids: CASGQSGGYEQYF. DNA for the CDR3: TGTGCCAGCGGCCAGTCAGGTGGCTACGAGCAGTACTTC.

A note on this clonotype: A junction boundary mismatches the germline segment, possibly from a read error. The chain carries TRBV12-5 and TRBJ1-2; D is unresolved. The CDR3 length is 17 residues. CDR1 is LGHNT, CDR2 FRNRAP, per germline. For the CDR3, the DNA is TGTGCTAGTGGTTTGGTTGCAGGTTTCGACTCCTACTATGGCTATACCTTC. Encoded protein: CASGLVAGFDSYYGYTF. Full variable domain (missing parts from reference TRBV12-5 and TRBJ1-2): DARVTQTPRHKVTEMGQEVTMRCQPILGHNTVFWYRQTMMQGLELLAYFRNRAPLDDSGMPKDRFSAEMPDATLATLKIQPSEPRDSAVYFCASGLVAGFDSYYGYTFGSGTRLTVV.

This chain joins TRBV7-8 and TRBJ2-1; D remains unclear. From germline, CDR1 is SGHVS and CDR2 FQNEAQ. Trimming pared 0 bases from V and 7 bases from J, leaving 4 bases between. The CDR3 is 12 amino acids. This chain's CDR3 is CASSLAENEQFF. The DNA for the CDR3 is TGTGCCAGCAGCTTAGCCGAGAATGAGCAGTTCTTC.

This chain connects TRBV7-3 to TRBJ2-3; 10 bases fit TRBD2. The CDR3 runs 15 residues. Germline values: CDR1 SGHTA, CDR2 FQGTGA. J was trimmed by 8 bases and V by 5 bases; bases with no gene match: 10. The CDR3 bases are TGTGCCAGCAGCCCTTCGCTAGCGGGAGAGGGTACGCAGTATTTT. The encoded protein is CASSPSLAGEGTQYF. The whole variable domain, filled in from reference TRBV7-3 and TRBJ2-3, reads GAGVSQTPSNKVTEKGKYVELRCDPISGHTALYWYRQSLGQGPEFLIYFQGTGAADDSGLPNDRFFAVRPEGSVSTLKIQRTERGDSAVYLCASSPSLAGEGTQYFGPGTRLTVL.

The genes are TRBV2 and TRBJ2-5; D is possibly TRBD2 (6 bases). CDR1 and CDR2 from the germline V gene are SNHLY and FYNNEI. There are 13 residues in the CDR3. The V end was cut by 7 bases, the J end by 4 bases, with 13 bases between. Here the CDR3 reads CASKGAGRETQYF. In DNA, the CDR3 is TGTGCCAGCAAAGGAGCGGGTAGAGAGACCCAGTACTTC. The full variable domain, its missing parts supplied by reference TRBV2 and TRBJ2-5, is EPEVTQTPSHQVTQMGQEVILRCVPISNHLYFYWYRQILGQKVEFLVSFYNNEISEKSEIFDDQFSVERPDGSNFTLKIRSTKLEDSAMYFCASKGAGRETQYFGPGTRLLVL.

The rearrangement joins TRBV6-1 to TRBJ2-4, with 7 bases aligning to TRBD1. The closer fit of TRBJ2-7 to the DNA end suggests the J call may be wrong. The CDR3 totals 18 residues. Germline CDR1 reads MNHNS; CDR2 reads SASEGT. This CDR3 reads CASSRNQHRGDLSYEQYF. In DNA, the CDR3 is TGTGCCAGCAGCCGAAACCAGCACAGGGGCGATCTGTCCTACGAGCAGTACTTC.

This clonotype turned up a few times. The J gene is TRBJ2-1, the V gene TRBV12-3 or TRBV12-4, with a tentative D call TRBD1 (6 bases). The germline V and J ends were trimmed by 6 bases and 8 bases, with 14 bases remaining between them. The CDR3 runs 13 residues. CDR3 in amino acids: CASRRTGFDEQFF. DNA of the CDR3: TGTGCCAGCAGACGTACAGGGTTCGATGAGCAGTTCTTC.

This clonotype was picked up a small number of times. The chain combines TRBV7-2 with TRBJ2-1; D gene unclear. Trimming took 3 bases from V and 0 from J, leaving 3 bases between them. This CDR3 contains 13 residues. Germline-derived CDR1 and CDR2 are SGHTA and FQGNSA. CDR3 in amino acids: CASSFFSYNEQFF. Written as DNA, the CDR3 is TGTGCCAGCAGCTTTTTCTCCTACAATGAGCAGTTCTTC.